This T cell receptor beta chain stems from a study of T-cell memory formation after mild COVID-19. Study context: Most TCR clusters belonged to a single donor.

The study, taken as a whole, reports: Proof of SARS-CoV-2 specificity was absent for the second-wave clones that crested on day 37. Of the contracting clones, CD4+ ones lay mainly in CM and EM, and CD8+ ones in EMRA.

Only a few counts were recorded for this clonotype. Its antigen is as yet unknown. Using constant-segment primers, 5'RACE produced TCR alpha and TCR beta cDNA libraries carrying sample barcodes and UMIs. TCRdb passed the 5' RACE reads through MiXCR, listing each CDR3 protein once. The sample carries roughly 300,000 distinct CDR3 sequences, around 15% recorded once. CDR3 length: 17 amino acids. Trimming cost V 3 bases and J 4 bases; bases outside gene matches: 12. Germline CDR1 SEHNR, CDR2 FQNEAQ (reference sequence). The clonotype originates from a man younger than 30 who had mild COVID-19 (a few samples of this study predate the infection). Cell type and time point are not known. Sequencing input: PBMCs or a T cell subset sorted from them (not recorded which). This chain connects TRBV7-9 to TRBJ1-2; 9 positions match TRBD1. The CDR3 DNA sequence: TGTGCCAGCAGCTTGGCGGACAGGGGCCCGAGCGGCTATGGCTACACCTTC. The encoded protein is CASSLADRGPSGYGYTF.